Listed below are T cell receptor beta chains from one sample, sequenced in a study of Graves' ophthalmopathy and Graves' hyperthyroidism. TCRdb re-analysed the multiplex PCR reads in MiXCR, keeping a single row per CDR3 protein. The repertoire holds about 220,000 distinct CDR3 sequences, about 22% seen once, with approximately 40% in the top ten. The sequenced sample consisted of peripheral blood. The origin of the receptors is a woman aged 50 to 65 with Graves' ophthalmopathy. CDR3s include the opening cysteine and the closing phenylalanine or tryptophan. A D gene is named only where the DNA matches it firmly. The listing skips clone size in some rows; elsewhere it reads once, few, many or a size class.

J gene: TRBJ1-2; clone size: many; V gene: TRBV12-3/TRBV12-4; D gene: -; CDR3 protein: CASSTRIATPIGYTF; CDR3 DNA: TGTGCCAGCAGTACCAGGATAGCGACGCCTATCGGCTACACCTTC
J gene: TRBJ2-7; clone size: -; V gene: TRBV7-9; D gene: -; CDR3 protein: CASSSFSVSYEQYF; CDR3 DNA: TGTGCCAGCAGCTCCTTTTCAGTTTCATACGAGCAGTACTTC
J gene: TRBJ1-3; clone size: many; V gene: TRBV12-3/TRBV12-4; D gene: -; CDR3 protein: CASSSFSGNTIYF; CDR3 DNA: TGTGCCAGCAGTTCTTTCTCTGGAAACACCATATATTTT
J gene: TRBJ1-1; clone size: -; V gene: TRBV6-1; D gene: TRBD1; CDR3 protein: CATQGAVFAEAFF; CDR3 DNA: TGTGCCACCCAGGGGGCGGTTTTCGCTGAAGCTTTCTTT
J gene: TRBJ2-5; clone size: many; V gene: TRBV11-2; D gene: TRBD2; CDR3 protein: CASSLWGGTSGRASQETQYF; CDR3 DNA: TGTGCCAGCAGCTTATGGGGGGGGACTAGCGGGAGGGCCTCCCAAGAGACCCAGTACTTC
J gene: TRBJ2-4; clone size: many; V gene: TRBV28; D gene: -; CDR3 protein: CASSQMLAKNIQYF; CDR3 DNA: TGTGCCAGCAGTCAAATGCTAGCCAAAAACATTCAGTACTTC
J gene: TRBJ1-1; clone size: few; V gene: TRBV20-1; D gene: -; CDR3 protein: CRGRGSWGTEAFF; CDR3 DNA: TGCAGGGGGCGGGGATCCTGGGGCACTGAAGCTTTCTTT
J gene: TRBJ2-5; clone size: many; V gene: TRBV12-3/TRBV12-4; D gene: -; CDR3 protein: CASSGRRVGETQYF; CDR3 DNA: TGTGCCAGCAGTGGCCGCAGGGTTGGGGAGACCCAGTACTTC
J gene: TRBJ1-1; clone size: -; V gene: TRBV27; D gene: -; CDR3 protein: CASMRGTEAFF; CDR3 DNA: TGTGCCAGCATGAGGGGCACTGAAGCTTTCTTT
J gene: TRBJ2-7; clone size: many; V gene: TRBV3-1; D gene: TRBD2; CDR3 protein: CASSDLAGAKDEQYF; CDR3 DNA: TGTGCCAGCAGCGACCTAGCGGGAGCTAAGGACGAGCAGTACTTC
J gene: TRBJ1-5; clone size: many; V gene: TRBV20-1; D gene: -; CDR3 protein: CSASRGGGQPQHF; CDR3 DNA: TGCAGTGCTAGCCGCGGAGGGGGTCAGCCCCAGCATTTT
J gene: TRBJ1-2; clone size: many; V gene: TRBV11-2; D gene: TRBD1; CDR3 protein: CASSFTGQGVEGYTF; CDR3 DNA: TGTGCCAGCAGCTTTACCGGACAGGGGGTAGAGGGCTACACCTTC
J gene: TRBJ2-5; clone size: -; V gene: TRBV7-2; D gene: -; CDR3 protein: CASGGRQDQETQYF; CDR3 DNA: TGTGCCAGCGGAGGTAGGCAGGACCAAGAGACCCAGTACTTC
J gene: TRBJ1-1; clone size: many; V gene: TRBV5-1; D gene: -; CDR3 protein: CASSYDGGGIAFF; CDR3 DNA: TGCGCCAGCAGCTACGACGGTGGGGGGATAGCTTTCTTT
J gene: TRBJ1-5; clone size: many; V gene: TRBV3-1; D gene: -; CDR3 protein: CASSQRIQPQHF; CDR3 DNA: TGTGCCAGCAGCCAAAGGATTCAGCCCCAGCATTTT
J gene: TRBJ1-1; clone size: -; V gene: TRBV5-1; D gene: TRBD1; CDR3 protein: CASSLGRGQLTEAFF; CDR3 DNA: TGCGCCAGCAGCTTGGGTCGGGGACAGCTCACTGAAGCTTTCTTT
J gene: TRBJ2-5; clone size: many; V gene: TRBV18; D gene: -; CDR3 protein: CASSPRQTRAQYF; CDR3 DNA: TGTGCCAGCTCACCACGACAGACTAGAGCCCAGTACTTC
J gene: TRBJ1-1; clone size: many; V gene: TRBV3-1; D gene: -; CDR3 protein: CASSFRQANTEAFF; CDR3 DNA: TGTGCCAGCAGCTTCCGACAGGCCAACACTGAAGCTTTCTTT
J gene: TRBJ2-6; clone size: many; V gene: TRBV6-1; D gene: TRBD2; CDR3 protein: CASGGSSSGANVLTF; CDR3 DNA: TGTGCCAGCGGCGGGAGTAGTTCTGGGGCCAACGTCCTGACTTTC
J gene: TRBJ2-7; clone size: many; V gene: TRBV5-1; D gene: TRBD1; CDR3 protein: CASSNGQGGREQYF; CDR3 DNA: TGCGCCAGCAGCAACGGACAGGGGGGAAGGGAGCAGTACTTC
J gene: TRBJ2-5; clone size: many; V gene: TRBV20-1; D gene: -; CDR3 protein: CSAREMGLGETQYF; CDR3 DNA: TGCAGTGCTAGAGAGATGGGCCTCGGGGAGACCCAGTACTTC
J gene: TRBJ2-5; clone size: many; V gene: TRBV12-5; D gene: TRBD1; CDR3 protein: CASGLRQGAFGTQYF; CDR3 DNA: TGTGCTAGTGGTTTGAGGCAGGGGGCGTTTGGGACCCAGTACTTC
J gene: TRBJ2-4; clone size: -; V gene: TRBV6-5; D gene: -; CDR3 protein: CASSYRRGTNIQYF; CDR3 DNA: TGTGCCAGCAGTTACAGGAGGGGGACGAACATTCAGTACTTC
J gene: TRBJ2-7; clone size: many; V gene: TRBV6-2/TRBV6-3; D gene: -; CDR3 protein: CASSKFYEQYF; CDR3 DNA: TGTGCCAGCAGCAAATTCTACGAGCAGTACTTC
J gene: TRBJ1-1; clone size: many; V gene: TRBV12-3/TRBV12-4; D gene: TRBD1; CDR3 protein: CASSIRQGVDTEAFF; CDR3 DNA: TGTGCCAGCAGTATCAGACAGGGAGTGGACACTGAAGCTTTCTTT
J gene: TRBJ1-1; clone size: many; V gene: TRBV2; D gene: TRBD1; CDR3 protein: CASSRQGAVTEAFF; CDR3 DNA: TGTGCCAGCAGTAGACAGGGGGCAGTGACTGAAGCTTTCTTT
J gene: TRBJ2-7; clone size: many; V gene: TRBV5-1; D gene: -; CDR3 protein: CASSPYSAQGAYEQYF; CDR3 DNA: TGCGCCAGCAGTCCGTACAGCGCGCAGGGAGCCTACGAGCAGTACTTC
J gene: TRBJ1-2; clone size: -; V gene: TRBV20-1; D gene: -; CDR3 protein: CSARDHGYTF; CDR3 DNA: TGCAGTGCTAGAGATCACGGCTACACCTTC
J gene: TRBJ2-5; clone size: many; V gene: TRBV29-1; D gene: -; CDR3 protein: CSVAVTAFQETQYF; CDR3 DNA: TGCAGCGTTGCTGTGACAGCGTTTCAAGAGACCCAGTACTTC
J gene: TRBJ2-2; clone size: few; V gene: TRBV6-5; D gene: -; CDR3 protein: CAERREDTGELFF; CDR3 DNA: TGTGCCGAACGGAGGGAGGACACCGGGGAGCTGTTTTTT
J gene: TRBJ1-5; clone size: many; V gene: TRBV19; D gene: -; CDR3 protein: CASSPGGGGQPQHF; CDR3 DNA: TGTGCCAGTAGTCCCGGGGGGGGCGGGCAGCCCCAGCATTTT
J gene: TRBJ1-2; clone size: many; V gene: TRBV28; D gene: -; CDR3 protein: CASSKQRYGYTF; CDR3 DNA: TGTGCCAGCAGCAAACAGCGTTATGGCTACACCTTC
J gene: TRBJ2-7; clone size: many; V gene: TRBV5-1; D gene: TRBD2; CDR3 protein: CASSLIGGRAREQYF; CDR3 DNA: TGCGCCAGCAGCTTGATTGGCGGGAGGGCCCGCGAGCAGTACTTC
J gene: TRBJ1-2; clone size: many; V gene: TRBV30; D gene: -; CDR3 protein: CAWIRTEALYGYTF; CDR3 DNA: TGTGCCTGGATTAGGACCGAGGCTCTCTATGGCTACACCTTC
J gene: TRBJ2-4; clone size: many; V gene: TRBV28; D gene: TRBD2; CDR3 protein: CASNGLVIDGGLAKNIQYF; CDR3 DNA: TGTGCCAGCAATGGTTTGGTGATCGACGGGGGGTTAGCCAAAAACATTCAGTACTTC
J gene: TRBJ1-2; clone size: many; V gene: TRBV9; D gene: TRBD1; CDR3 protein: CASSALTGEGYTF; CDR3 DNA: TGTGCCAGCAGCGCCCTTACAGGGGAAGGCTACACCTTC
J gene: TRBJ1-2; clone size: once; V gene: TRBV20-1; D gene: -; CDR3 protein: CSARQQAYYGYTF; CDR3 DNA: TGCAGTGCTAGACAACAGGCTTACTATGGCTACACCTTC
J gene: TRBJ1-1; clone size: many; V gene: TRBV7-2; D gene: -; CDR3 protein: CASAQERVYLPEAFF; CDR3 DNA: TGTGCCAGCGCCCAAGAGCGTGTTTACCTCCCTGAAGCTTTCTTT
J gene: TRBJ2-7; clone size: many; V gene: TRBV10-1; D gene: TRBD1; CDR3 protein: CASRESTGVEQYF; CDR3 DNA: TGCGCCAGCAGGGAATCCACAGGGGTTGAGCAGTACTTC
J gene: TRBJ2-7; clone size: many; V gene: TRBV5-4; D gene: TRBD1; CDR3 protein: CASSSRDRVGYEQYF; CDR3 DNA: TGTGCCAGCAGCTCCCGGGACAGGGTCGGCTACGAGCAGTACTTC
J gene: TRBJ2-4; clone size: many; V gene: TRBV6-5; D gene: -; CDR3 protein: CASSYGTVKNIQYF; CDR3 DNA: TGTGCCAGCAGTTACGGGACTGTCAAAAACATTCAGTACTTC